This T cell receptor (beta chain) was profiled in a study of T cells after yellow fever vaccination. MiXCR, run by TCRdb on the 5' RACE reads, gives a single entry per CDR3 protein. The table has about 430,000 distinct CDR3 sequences, roughly a sixth seen once. V was trimmed by 5 bases and J by 1 base, leaving 8 bases between them. This CDR3 is 13 amino acids long. Germline V CDR1 and CDR2: SGHTA, FQGNSA. The source of this sequence is a man aged 18 to 30 who received the YFV17D yellow fever vaccine. This chain links TRBV7-2 with TRBJ2-5; a possible D gene is TRBD1 (5 bases). Source: PBMCs, taken before the yellow fever booster vaccination. CDR3 bases: TGTGCCAGCAGCGGGGCAAGCCAAGAGACCCAGTACTTC. It translates to CASSGASQETQYF.